This record covers a single TCR beta chain. The antigen is unknown. The data are from a study of T cells after yellow fever vaccination. Study-wide points: The booster response re-showed most primary clones: 95% to 96% CD4, 88% CD8. In FACS-sorted repertoires, abundant clonotypes from the bulk population could appear as contaminants. By day 5 rather than day 15, the secondary response had peaked, though it was weaker.

The study made its TCR cDNA through 5'RACE template switching. That step introduced a universal primer site along with UMIs. TCRdb re-derived calls from the 5' RACE reads in MiXCR, one entry per CDR3 protein. Among around 610,000 distinct CDR3 sequences listed, 13% were seen once. This receptor was taken from a young man who received the YFV17D yellow fever vaccine. The specimen comprised PBMCs, sampled on the day of the yellow fever booster vaccination.

The CDR3 nucleotides are TGTGCCAGCAGCGAAAGTTGGGGTGACGAGCAGTACTTC. Protein sequence: CASSESWGDEQYF. The chain employs TRBV25-1 and TRBJ2-7, with D unresolved. The CDR3 is 13 residues long. The ends were cut back, 6 bases at V and 5 bases at J, with 14 bases in the middle. Germline loops: CDR1 MGHDK, CDR2 SYGVNS.